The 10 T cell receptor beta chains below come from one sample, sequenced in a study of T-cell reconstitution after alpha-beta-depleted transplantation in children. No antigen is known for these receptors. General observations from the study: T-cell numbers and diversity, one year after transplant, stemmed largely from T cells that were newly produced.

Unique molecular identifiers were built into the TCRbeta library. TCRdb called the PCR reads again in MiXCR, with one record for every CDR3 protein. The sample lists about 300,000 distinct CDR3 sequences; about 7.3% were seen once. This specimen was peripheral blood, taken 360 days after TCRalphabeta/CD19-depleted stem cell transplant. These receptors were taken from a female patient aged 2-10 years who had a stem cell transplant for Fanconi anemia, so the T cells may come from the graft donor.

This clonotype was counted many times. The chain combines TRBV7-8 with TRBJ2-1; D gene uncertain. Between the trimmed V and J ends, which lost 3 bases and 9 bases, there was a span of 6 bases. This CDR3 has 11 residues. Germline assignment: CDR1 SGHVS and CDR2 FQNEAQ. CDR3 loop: CASSFSFEQFF. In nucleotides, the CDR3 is TGTGCCAGCAGCTTTAGTTTTGAGCAGTTCTTC.

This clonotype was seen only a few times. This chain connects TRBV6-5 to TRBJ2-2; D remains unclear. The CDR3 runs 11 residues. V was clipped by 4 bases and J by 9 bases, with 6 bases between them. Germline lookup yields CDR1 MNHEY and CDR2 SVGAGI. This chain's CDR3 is CASSSYWELFF. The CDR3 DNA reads TGTGCCAGCAGTTCATACTGGGAGCTGTTTTTT.

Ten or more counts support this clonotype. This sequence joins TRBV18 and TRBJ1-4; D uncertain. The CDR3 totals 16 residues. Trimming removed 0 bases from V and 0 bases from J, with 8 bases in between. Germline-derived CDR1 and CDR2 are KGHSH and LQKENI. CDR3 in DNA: TGTGCCAGCTCACCACCGATGGTTTCAACTAATGAAAAACTGTTTTTT. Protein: CASSPPMVSTNEKLFF. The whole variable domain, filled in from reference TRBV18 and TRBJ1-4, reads NAGVMQNPRHLVRRRGQEARLRCSPMKGHSHVYWYRQLPEEGLKFMVYLQKENIIDESGMPKERFSAEFPKEGPSILRIQQVVRGDSAAYFCASSPPMVSTNEKLFFGSGTQLSVL.

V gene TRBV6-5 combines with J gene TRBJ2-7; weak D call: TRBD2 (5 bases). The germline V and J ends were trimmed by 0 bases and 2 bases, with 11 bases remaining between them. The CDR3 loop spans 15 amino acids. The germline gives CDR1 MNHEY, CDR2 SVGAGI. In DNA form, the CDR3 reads TGTGCCAGCAGTTACTCGACGGGGTTTACCTACGAGCAGTACTTC. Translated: CASSYSTGFTYEQYF.

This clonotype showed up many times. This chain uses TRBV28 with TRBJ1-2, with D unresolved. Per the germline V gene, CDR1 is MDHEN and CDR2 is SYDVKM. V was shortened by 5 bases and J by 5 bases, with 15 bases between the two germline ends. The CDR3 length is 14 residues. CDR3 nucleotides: TGTGCCAGCAGTCCAATTCCACTTCTTTATGGCTACACCTTC. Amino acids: CASSPIPLLYGYTF.

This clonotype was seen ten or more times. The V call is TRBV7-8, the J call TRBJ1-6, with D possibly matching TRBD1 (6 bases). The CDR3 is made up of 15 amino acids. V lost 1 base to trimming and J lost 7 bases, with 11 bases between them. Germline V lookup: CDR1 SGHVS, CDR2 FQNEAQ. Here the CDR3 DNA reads TGTGCCAGCAGCTTAGGAGGAGGGGGGAATTCACCCCTCCACTTT. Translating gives CASSLGGGGNSPLHF.

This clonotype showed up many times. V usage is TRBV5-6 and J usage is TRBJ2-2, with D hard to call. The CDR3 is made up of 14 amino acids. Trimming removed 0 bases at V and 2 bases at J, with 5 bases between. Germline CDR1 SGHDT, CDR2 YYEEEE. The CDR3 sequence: CASSLGFNTGELFF. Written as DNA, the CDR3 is TGTGCCAGCAGCTTGGGATTTAACACCGGGGAGCTGTTTTTT.

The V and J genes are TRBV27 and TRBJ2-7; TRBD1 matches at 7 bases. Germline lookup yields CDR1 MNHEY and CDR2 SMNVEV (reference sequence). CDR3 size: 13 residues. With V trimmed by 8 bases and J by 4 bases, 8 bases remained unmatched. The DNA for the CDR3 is TGTGCCAGCCAGGGGGTAGCCGCGTACGAGCAGTACTTC. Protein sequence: CASQGVAAYEQYF.

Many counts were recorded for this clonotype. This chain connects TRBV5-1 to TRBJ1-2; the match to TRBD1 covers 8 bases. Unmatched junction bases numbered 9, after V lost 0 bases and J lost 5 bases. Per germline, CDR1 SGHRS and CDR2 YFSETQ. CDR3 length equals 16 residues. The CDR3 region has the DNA TGCGCCAGCAGCTTGGAATCGGCAGGGGGCAAGTATGGCTACACCTTC. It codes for CASSLESAGGKYGYTF.

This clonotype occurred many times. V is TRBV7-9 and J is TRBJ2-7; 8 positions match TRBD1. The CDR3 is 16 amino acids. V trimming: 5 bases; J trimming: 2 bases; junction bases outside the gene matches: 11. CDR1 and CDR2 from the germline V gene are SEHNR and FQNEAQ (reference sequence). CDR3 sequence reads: CASSPLPGQEPYEQYF. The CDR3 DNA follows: TGTGCCAGCAGCCCGCTTCCGGGACAGGAGCCCTACGAGCAGTACTTC.